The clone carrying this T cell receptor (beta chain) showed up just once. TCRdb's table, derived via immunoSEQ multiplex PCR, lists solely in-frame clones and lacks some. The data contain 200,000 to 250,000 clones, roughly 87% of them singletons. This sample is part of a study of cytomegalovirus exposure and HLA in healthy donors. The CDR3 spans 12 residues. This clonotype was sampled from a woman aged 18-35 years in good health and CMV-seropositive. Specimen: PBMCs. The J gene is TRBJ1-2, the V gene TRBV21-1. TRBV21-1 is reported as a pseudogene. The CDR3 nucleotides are TGTGCCAGCCTAAAAGGAGGAGATGGCTACACCTTC. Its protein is CASLKGGDGYTF.